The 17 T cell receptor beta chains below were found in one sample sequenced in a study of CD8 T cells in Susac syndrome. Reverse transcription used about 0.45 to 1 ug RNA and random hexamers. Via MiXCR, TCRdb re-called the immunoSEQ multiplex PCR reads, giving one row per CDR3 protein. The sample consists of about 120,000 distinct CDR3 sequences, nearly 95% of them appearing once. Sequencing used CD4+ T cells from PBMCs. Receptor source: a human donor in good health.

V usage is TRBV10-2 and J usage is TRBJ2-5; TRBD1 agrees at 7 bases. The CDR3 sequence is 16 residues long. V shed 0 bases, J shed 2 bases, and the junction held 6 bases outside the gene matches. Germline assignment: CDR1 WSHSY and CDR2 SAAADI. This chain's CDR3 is CASSESDRNYQETQYF. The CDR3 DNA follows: TGCGCCAGCAGTGAGTCGGACAGGAATTATCAAGAGACCCAGTACTTC.

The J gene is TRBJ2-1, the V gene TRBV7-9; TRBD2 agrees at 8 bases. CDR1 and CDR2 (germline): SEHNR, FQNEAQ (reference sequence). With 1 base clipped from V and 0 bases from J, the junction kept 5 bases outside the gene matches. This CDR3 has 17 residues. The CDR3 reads CASSLGPGGSSYNEQFF. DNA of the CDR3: TGTGCCAGCAGCTTAGGGCCGGGGGGGAGCTCCTACAATGAGCAGTTCTTC.

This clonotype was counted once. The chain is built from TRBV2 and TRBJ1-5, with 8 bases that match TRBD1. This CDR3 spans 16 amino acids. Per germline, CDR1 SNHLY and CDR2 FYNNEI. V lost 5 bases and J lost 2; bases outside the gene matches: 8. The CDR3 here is CASSQNRGSGNQPQHF. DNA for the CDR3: TGTGCCAGCAGTCAAAACAGGGGGTCGGGCAATCAGCCCCAGCATTTT.

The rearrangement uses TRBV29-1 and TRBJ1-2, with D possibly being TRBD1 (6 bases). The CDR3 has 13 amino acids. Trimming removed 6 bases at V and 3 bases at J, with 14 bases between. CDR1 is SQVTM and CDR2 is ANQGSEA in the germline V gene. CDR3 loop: CSVQQGLHYGYTF. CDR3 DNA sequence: TGCAGCGTCCAACAGGGCCTACACTATGGCTACACCTTC. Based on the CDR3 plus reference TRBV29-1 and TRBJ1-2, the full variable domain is SAVISQKPSRDICQRGTSLTIQCQVDSQVTMMFWYRQQPGQSLTLIATANQGSEATYESGFVIDKFPISRPNLTFSTLTVSNMSPEDSSIYLCSVQQGLHYGYTFGSGTRLTVV.

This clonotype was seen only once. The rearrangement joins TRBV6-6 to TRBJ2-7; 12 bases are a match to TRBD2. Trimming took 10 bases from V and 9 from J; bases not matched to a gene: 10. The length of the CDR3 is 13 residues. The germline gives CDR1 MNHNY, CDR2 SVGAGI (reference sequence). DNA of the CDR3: TGTGCCATCTCCGGGACTAGCGGGTCCGGGCAGTACTTC. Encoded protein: CAISGTSGSGQYF.

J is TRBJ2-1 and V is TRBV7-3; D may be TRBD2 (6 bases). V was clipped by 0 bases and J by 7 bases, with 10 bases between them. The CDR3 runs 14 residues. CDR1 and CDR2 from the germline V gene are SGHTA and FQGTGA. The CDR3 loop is CASSLTGGTNEQFF. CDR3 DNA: TGTGCCAGCAGCTTAACGGGCGGGACGAATGAGCAGTTCTTC.

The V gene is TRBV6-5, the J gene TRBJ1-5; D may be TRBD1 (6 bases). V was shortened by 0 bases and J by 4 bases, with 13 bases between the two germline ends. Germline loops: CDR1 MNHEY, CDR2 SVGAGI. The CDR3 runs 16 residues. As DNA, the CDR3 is TGTGCCAGCAGTTACTCGGGGACAACCTTAAATCAGCCCCAGCATTTT. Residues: CASSYSGTTLNQPQHF.

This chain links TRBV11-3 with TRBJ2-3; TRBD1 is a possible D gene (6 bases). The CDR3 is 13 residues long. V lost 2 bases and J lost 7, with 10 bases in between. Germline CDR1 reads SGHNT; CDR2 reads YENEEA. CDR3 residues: CASSLKGGHTQYF. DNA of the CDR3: TGTGCCAGCAGCTTAAAAGGGGGTCATACGCAGTATTTT.

In DNA form, the CDR3 reads TGCAGTGCCCGTCCGGGGGCGGCTTCAGATACGCAGTATTTT. Its protein is CSARPGAASDTQYF. V and J are TRBV20-1 and TRBJ2-3; D may match TRBD1 or TRBD2 (6 bases each). The length of the CDR3 is 14 residues. CDR1 and CDR2 (germline): DFQATT, SNEGSKA (reference sequence). V was pared by 6 bases and J by 4 bases, with 17 bases between.

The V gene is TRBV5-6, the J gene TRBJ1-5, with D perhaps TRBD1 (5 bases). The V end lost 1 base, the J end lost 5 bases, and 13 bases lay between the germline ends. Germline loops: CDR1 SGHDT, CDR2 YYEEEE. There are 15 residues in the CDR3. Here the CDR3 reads CASSLLGDEDQPQHF. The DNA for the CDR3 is TGTGCCAGCAGCTTGTTGGGGGATGAAGATCAGCCCCAGCATTTT.

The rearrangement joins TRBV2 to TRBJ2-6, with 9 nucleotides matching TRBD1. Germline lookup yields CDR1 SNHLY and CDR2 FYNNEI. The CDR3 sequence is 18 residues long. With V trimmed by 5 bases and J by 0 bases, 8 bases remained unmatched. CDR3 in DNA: TGTGCCAGCAGTAAGGACAGGGGAACGATCTCTGGGGCCAACGTCCTGACTTTC. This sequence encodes CASSKDRGTISGANVLTF.

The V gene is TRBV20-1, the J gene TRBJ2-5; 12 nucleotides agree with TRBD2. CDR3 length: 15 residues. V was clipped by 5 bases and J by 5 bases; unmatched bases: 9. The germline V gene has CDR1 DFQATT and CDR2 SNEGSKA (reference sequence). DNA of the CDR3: TGCAGTGCTCCCCCCAGACTAGCGGGAGTCGAGACCCAGTACTTC. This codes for CSAPPRLAGVETQYF.

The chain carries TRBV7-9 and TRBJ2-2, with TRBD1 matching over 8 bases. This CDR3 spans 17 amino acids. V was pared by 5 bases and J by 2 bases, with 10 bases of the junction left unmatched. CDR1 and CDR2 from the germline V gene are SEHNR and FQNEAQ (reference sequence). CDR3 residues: CASSPPDRGLNTGELFF. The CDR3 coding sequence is TGTGCCAGCAGCCCCCCCGACAGGGGTCTCAACACCGGGGAGCTGTTTTTT.

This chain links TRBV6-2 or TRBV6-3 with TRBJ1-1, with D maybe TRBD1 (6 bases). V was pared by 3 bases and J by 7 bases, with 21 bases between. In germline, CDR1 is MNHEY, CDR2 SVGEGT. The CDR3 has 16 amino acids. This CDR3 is CASSYLTSRGVGEAFF. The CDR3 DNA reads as TGTGCCAGCAGTTATCTCACCAGCAGGGGTGTTGGTGAAGCTTTCTTT.

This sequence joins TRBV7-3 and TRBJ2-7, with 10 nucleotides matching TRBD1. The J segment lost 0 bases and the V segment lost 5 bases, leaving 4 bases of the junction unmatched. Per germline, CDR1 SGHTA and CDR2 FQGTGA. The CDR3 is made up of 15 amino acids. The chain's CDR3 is CASSRGQGPSYEQYF. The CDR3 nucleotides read TGTGCCAGCAGCCGGGGACAGGGGCCCTCCTACGAGCAGTACTTC.

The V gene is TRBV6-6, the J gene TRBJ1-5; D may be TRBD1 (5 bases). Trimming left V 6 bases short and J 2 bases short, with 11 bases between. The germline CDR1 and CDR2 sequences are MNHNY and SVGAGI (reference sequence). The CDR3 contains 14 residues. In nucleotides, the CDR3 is TGTGCCAGCAGCATCAGGGAGGGCAATCAGCCCCAGCATTTT. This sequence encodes CASSIREGNQPQHF.

The chain's CDR3 is CASRQGGDLDGYTF. The CDR3 DNA sequence: TGTGCCAGCAGGCAGGGCGGCGATCTGGATGGCTACACCTTC. The rearrangement joins TRBV5-6 to TRBJ1-2; TRBD1 is a possible D gene (5 bases). CDR3 length: 14 residues. The germline gives CDR1 SGHDT, CDR2 YYEEEE. V shed 5 bases and J shed 6 bases, with 17 bases lying between them.